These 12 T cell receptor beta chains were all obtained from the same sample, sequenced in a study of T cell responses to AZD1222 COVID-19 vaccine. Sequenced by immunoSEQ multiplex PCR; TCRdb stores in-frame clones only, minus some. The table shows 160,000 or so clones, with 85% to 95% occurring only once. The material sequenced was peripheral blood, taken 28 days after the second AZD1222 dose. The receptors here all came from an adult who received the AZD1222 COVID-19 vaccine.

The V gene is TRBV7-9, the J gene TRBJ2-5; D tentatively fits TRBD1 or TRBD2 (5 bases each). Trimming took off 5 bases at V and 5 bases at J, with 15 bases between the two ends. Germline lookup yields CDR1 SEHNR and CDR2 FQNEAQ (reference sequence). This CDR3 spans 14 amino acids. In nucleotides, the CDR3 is TGTGCCAGCAGCATTCTGGGGGAGTCGGAGACCCAGTACTTC. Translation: CASSILGESETQYF.

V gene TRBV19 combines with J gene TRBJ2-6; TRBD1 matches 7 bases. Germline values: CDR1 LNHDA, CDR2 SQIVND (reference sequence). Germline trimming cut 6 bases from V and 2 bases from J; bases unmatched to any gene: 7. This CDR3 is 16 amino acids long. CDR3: CASRKPRGPGANVLTF. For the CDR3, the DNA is TGTGCCAGTAGGAAACCTAGGGGGCCTGGGGCCAACGTCCTGACTTTC.

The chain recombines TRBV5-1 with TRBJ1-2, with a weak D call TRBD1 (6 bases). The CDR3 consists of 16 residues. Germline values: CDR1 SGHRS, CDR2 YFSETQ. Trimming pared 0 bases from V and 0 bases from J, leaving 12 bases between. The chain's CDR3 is CASSLVSSGANYGYTF. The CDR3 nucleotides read TGCGCCAGCAGCTTGGTTTCCTCAGGGGCTAACTATGGCTACACCTTC.

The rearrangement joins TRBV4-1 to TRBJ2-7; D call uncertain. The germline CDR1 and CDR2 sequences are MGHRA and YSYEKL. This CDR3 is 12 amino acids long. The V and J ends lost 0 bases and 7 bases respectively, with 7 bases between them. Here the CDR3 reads CASSQDSREQYF. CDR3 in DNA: TGCGCCAGCAGCCAAGATTCGCGAGAGCAGTACTTC.

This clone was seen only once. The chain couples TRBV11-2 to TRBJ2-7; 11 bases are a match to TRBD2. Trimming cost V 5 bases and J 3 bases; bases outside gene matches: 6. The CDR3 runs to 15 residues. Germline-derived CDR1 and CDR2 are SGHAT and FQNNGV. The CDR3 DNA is TGTGCCAGCAGCGGTAGACTAGCGGGAATCTACGAGCAGTACTTC. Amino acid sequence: CASSGRLAGIYEQYF.

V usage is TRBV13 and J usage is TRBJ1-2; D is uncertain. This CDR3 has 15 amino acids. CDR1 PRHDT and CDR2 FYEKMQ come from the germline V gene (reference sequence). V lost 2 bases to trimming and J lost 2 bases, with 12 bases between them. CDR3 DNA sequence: TGTGCCAGCAGCTTAAATGGCCGAGGAAACTATGGCTACACCTTC. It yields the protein CASSLNGRGNYGYTF.

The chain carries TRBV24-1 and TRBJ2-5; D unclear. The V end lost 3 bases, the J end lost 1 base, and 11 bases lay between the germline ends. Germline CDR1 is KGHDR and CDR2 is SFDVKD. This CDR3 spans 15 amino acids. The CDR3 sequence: CATSDQQNSQETQYF. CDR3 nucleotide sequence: TGTGCCACCAGTGATCAACAGAATTCCCAAGAGACCCAGTACTTC.

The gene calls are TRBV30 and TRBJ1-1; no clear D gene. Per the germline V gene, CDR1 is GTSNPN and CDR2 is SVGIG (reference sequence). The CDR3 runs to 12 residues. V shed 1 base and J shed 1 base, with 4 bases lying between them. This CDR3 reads CAWSGGNTEAFF. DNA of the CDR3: TGTGCCTGGAGTGGTGGGAACACTGAAGCTTTCTTT.

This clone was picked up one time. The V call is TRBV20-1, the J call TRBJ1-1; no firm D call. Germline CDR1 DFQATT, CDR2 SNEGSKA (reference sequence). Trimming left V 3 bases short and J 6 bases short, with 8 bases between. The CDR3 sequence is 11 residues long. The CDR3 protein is CSASYSSEAFF. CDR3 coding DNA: TGCAGTGCTAGCTACAGCTCTGAAGCTTTCTTT.

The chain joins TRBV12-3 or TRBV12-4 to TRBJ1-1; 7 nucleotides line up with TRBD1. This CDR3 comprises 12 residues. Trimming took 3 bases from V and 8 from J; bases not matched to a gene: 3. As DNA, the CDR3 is TGTGCCAGCAGTTTTTTGGGACAGGAAGCTTTCTTT. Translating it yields CASSFLGQEAFF.

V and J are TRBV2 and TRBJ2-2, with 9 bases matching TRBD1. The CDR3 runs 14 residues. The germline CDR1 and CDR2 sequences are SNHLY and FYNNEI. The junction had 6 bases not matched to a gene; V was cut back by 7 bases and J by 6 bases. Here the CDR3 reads CASKGDREAGELFF. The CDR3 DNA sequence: TGTGCCAGCAAGGGGGACAGGGAAGCCGGGGAGCTGTTTTTT.

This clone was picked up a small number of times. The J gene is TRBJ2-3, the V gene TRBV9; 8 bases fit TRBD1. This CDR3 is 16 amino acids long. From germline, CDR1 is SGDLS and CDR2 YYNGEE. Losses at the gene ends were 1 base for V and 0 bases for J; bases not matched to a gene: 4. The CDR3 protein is CASSVQGATSTDTQYF. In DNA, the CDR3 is TGTGCCAGCAGCGTACAGGGGGCGACTAGCACAGATACGCAGTATTTT.